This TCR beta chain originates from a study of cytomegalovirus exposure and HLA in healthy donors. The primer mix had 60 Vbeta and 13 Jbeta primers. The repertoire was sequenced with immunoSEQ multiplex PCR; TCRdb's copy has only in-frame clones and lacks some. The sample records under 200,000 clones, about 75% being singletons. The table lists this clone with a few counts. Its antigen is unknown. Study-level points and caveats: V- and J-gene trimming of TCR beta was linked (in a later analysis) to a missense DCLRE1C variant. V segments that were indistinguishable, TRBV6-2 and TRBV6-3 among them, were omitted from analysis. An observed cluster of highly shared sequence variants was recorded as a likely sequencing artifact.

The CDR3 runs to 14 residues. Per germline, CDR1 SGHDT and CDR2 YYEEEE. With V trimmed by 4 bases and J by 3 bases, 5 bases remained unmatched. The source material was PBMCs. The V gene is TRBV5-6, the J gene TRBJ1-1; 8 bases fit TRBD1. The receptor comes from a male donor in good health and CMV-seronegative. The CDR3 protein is CASSPTDRDTEAFF. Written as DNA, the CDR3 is TGTGCCAGCAGCCCCACGGACAGGGACACTGAAGCTTTCTTT.